These T cell receptor beta chains were read from a single sample in a study of graft-versus-host responses after intestinal transplantation. Only in-frame clones appear in the TCRdb table, and some are missing; sequencing was by immunoSEQ multiplex PCR. The profile covers about 19,000 clones, with 35% to 45% appearing a single time and about 0.9% taken by the ten largest. The sample consisted of alloreactive CD4+ T cells from a mixed lymphocyte reaction culture, taken before intestinal transplant. The receptors were gathered from a human patient who received an intestinal transplant. Both conserved end residues are part of each CDR3. Fields, in order: J gene, D gene, V gene, clone size, CDR3 DNA, CDR3 protein. D genes are given only for firm matches. Clone size is stated in some rows and not others, as once, few, many or a class when expanded.

j_gene: TRBJ2-6
d_gene: NA
v_gene: TRBV2
abundance: NA
CDR3nt: TGTGCCAGGGGGTGGCGGGTGACCGGGGCCAACGTCCTGACTTTC
CDR3aa: CARGWRVTGANVLTF

j_gene: TRBJ1-6
d_gene: NA
v_gene: TRBV19
abundance: NA
CDR3nt: TGTGCCAGTACCTACGACAAGGTACTCAATTCACCCCTCCACTTT
CDR3aa: CASTYDKVLNSPLHF

j_gene: TRBJ1-5
d_gene: TRBD1
v_gene: TRBV5-5
abundance: few
CDR3nt: TGTGCCAGCAGCCCGGGACAGGCTCAGCCCCAGCATTTT
CDR3aa: CASSPGQAQPQHF

j_gene: TRBJ2-7
d_gene: NA
v_gene: TRBV7-9
abundance: few
CDR3nt: TGTGCCAGCAGCCCCCCGACAGGCCTCGGCTACGAGCAGTACTTC
CDR3aa: CASSPPTGLGYEQYF

j_gene: TRBJ1-2
d_gene: TRBD1
v_gene: TRBV10-2
abundance: few
CDR3nt: TGCGCCAGCAGTGAGGGACAGGGTAACTATGGCTACACCTTC
CDR3aa: CASSEGQGNYGYTF

j_gene: TRBJ2-1
d_gene: NA
v_gene: TRBV10-1
abundance: NA
CDR3nt: TGCGCCAGCAGTGGCCGCTACTCCTACAATGAGCAGTTCTTC
CDR3aa: CASSGRYSYNEQFF

j_gene: TRBJ2-1
d_gene: NA
v_gene: TRBV6-1
abundance: NA
CDR3nt: TGTGCCAGCAGCGAAAGGGGTGCGACATACAATGAGCAGTTCTTC
CDR3aa: CASSERGATYNEQFF

j_gene: TRBJ2-1
d_gene: NA
v_gene: TRBV7-9
abundance: NA
CDR3nt: TGTGCCAGCACCCTACGGGAGGGACAGGGTGAGCAGTTCTTC
CDR3aa: CASTLREGQGEQFF

j_gene: TRBJ1-2
d_gene: NA
v_gene: TRBV6-5
abundance: few
CDR3nt: TGTGCCAGCAGCCCCATCATAGGATTGGGGAGCTACACCTTC
CDR3aa: CASSPIIGLGSYTF

j_gene: TRBJ2-3
d_gene: NA
v_gene: TRBV5-4
abundance: NA
CDR3nt: TGTGCCAGCAGCTTGGATCGGAAAAATACGCAGTATTTT
CDR3aa: CASSLDRKNTQYF

j_gene: TRBJ1-3
d_gene: TRBD1
v_gene: TRBV18
abundance: few
CDR3nt: TGTGCCAGCTCACCGAGACAGGGCGGAAACACCATATATTTT
CDR3aa: CASSPRQGGNTIYF

j_gene: TRBJ2-7
d_gene: TRBD2
v_gene: TRBV10-2
abundance: NA
CDR3nt: TGCGCCAGCAGGGAGCGGGGCTCCTACGAGCAGTACTTC
CDR3aa: CASRERGSYEQYF

j_gene: TRBJ1-1
d_gene: NA
v_gene: TRBV7-9
abundance: NA
CDR3nt: TGTGCCAGCACCATTACAGGGCTTCTCACTGAAGCTTTCTTT
CDR3aa: CASTITGLLTEAFF

j_gene: TRBJ2-7
d_gene: TRBD1
v_gene: TRBV5-1
abundance: few
CDR3nt: TGCGCCAGCAGCTTGACAGGGGGCTACGAGCAGTACTTC
CDR3aa: CASSLTGGYEQYF

j_gene: TRBJ1-5
d_gene: NA
v_gene: TRBV10-1
abundance: few
CDR3nt: TGCGCCAGCAGTGAGTCAGGGGACCAGCCCCAGCATTTT
CDR3aa: CASSESGDQPQHF

j_gene: TRBJ1-1
d_gene: NA
v_gene: TRBV7-2
abundance: few
CDR3nt: TGTGCCAGCACCAGGGGAGGAATGCGCACTGAAGCTTTCTTT
CDR3aa: CASTRGGMRTEAFF

j_gene: TRBJ1-5
d_gene: TRBD1
v_gene: TRBV19
abundance: once
CDR3nt: TGTGCCAGTAGTATCGCCGGGACAGGGGTTATAGTGCCCCAGCATTTT
CDR3aa: CASSIAGTGVIVPQHF

j_gene: TRBJ2-5
d_gene: TRBD1
v_gene: TRBV10-3
abundance: NA
CDR3nt: TGTGCCATCAGTCTCGCCTCCGGGACAGGTGGCCAAGAGACCCAGTACTTC
CDR3aa: CAISLASGTGGQETQYF

j_gene: TRBJ2-3
d_gene: NA
v_gene: TRBV7-7
abundance: few
CDR3nt: TGTGCCAGCAGCGTCCTGGGGTCCCGCACAGATACGCAGTATTTT
CDR3aa: CASSVLGSRTDTQYF

j_gene: TRBJ2-7
d_gene: NA
v_gene: TRBV2
abundance: NA
CDR3nt: TGTGCCAGCAGGAGGACACCAGGCAGAAACGAGCAGTACTTC
CDR3aa: CASRRTPGRNEQYF

j_gene: TRBJ2-3
d_gene: NA
v_gene: TRBV14
abundance: few
CDR3nt: TGTGCCAGCAGCCAAGTTGGCGGCTCGAGGGATACGCAGTATTTT
CDR3aa: CASSQVGGSRDTQYF

j_gene: TRBJ2-5
d_gene: NA
v_gene: TRBV5-1
abundance: NA
CDR3nt: TGCGCCAGCAGCCTACAGGGTAGGGCCCTTAAAGAGACCCAGTACTTC
CDR3aa: CASSLQGRALKETQYF

j_gene: TRBJ2-1
d_gene: TRBD1
v_gene: TRBV6-5
abundance: NA
CDR3nt: TGTGCCAGCGGCGGGACAGGGTGGGGTGAGCAGTTCTTC
CDR3aa: CASGGTGWGEQFF

j_gene: TRBJ2-2
d_gene: TRBD1
v_gene: TRBV5-1
abundance: few
CDR3nt: TGCGCCAGCAGCTATAGGACAGGGGACACCGGGGAGCTGTTTTTT
CDR3aa: CASSYRTGDTGELFF

j_gene: TRBJ2-7
d_gene: NA
v_gene: TRBV10-1
abundance: NA
CDR3nt: TGCGCCAGCAGCCCGGCGAGGCCCTCCTACGAGCAGTACTTC
CDR3aa: CASSPARPSYEQYF

j_gene: TRBJ2-2
d_gene: TRBD2
v_gene: TRBV27
abundance: NA
CDR3nt: TGTGCCAGCAGTTACGGGGGGGCCAGAACCGGGGAGCTGTTTTTT
CDR3aa: CASSYGGARTGELFF

j_gene: TRBJ2-1
d_gene: TRBD2
v_gene: TRBV7-9
abundance: NA
CDR3nt: TGTGCCAGCAGCCGCCCGGGACTAGCGGGGGGGCCCAATGAGCAGTTCTTC
CDR3aa: CASSRPGLAGGPNEQFF

j_gene: TRBJ1-2
d_gene: TRBD1
v_gene: TRBV5-4
abundance: once
CDR3nt: TGTGCCATCGAGAGGGACAGGTCATCCCAAAACTATGGCTACACCTTC
CDR3aa: CAIERDRSSQNYGYTF

j_gene: TRBJ1-5
d_gene: NA
v_gene: TRBV19
abundance: NA
CDR3nt: TGTGCCAGTAGCCAGGACAGCCCGAATCAGCCCCAGCATTTT
CDR3aa: CASSQDSPNQPQHF

j_gene: TRBJ1-5
d_gene: NA
v_gene: TRBV7-7
abundance: NA
CDR3nt: TGTGCCAGCAGCTTAAAGTCCCCCGGAACCGGGACAACCGATAGCAATCAGCCCCAGCATTTT
CDR3aa: CASSLKSPGTGTTDSNQPQHF

j_gene: TRBJ1-4
d_gene: TRBD1
v_gene: TRBV4-1
abundance: NA
CDR3nt: TGCGCCAGCAGCCAGGGACAGGGAGAGTATAATGAAAAACTGTTTTTT
CDR3aa: CASSQGQGEYNEKLFF

j_gene: TRBJ1-6
d_gene: TRBD1
v_gene: TRBV11-3
abundance: NA
CDR3nt: TGTGCCAGCAGCTCAACAGGGGTGGGGTCACCCCTCCACTTT
CDR3aa: CASSSTGVGSPLHF

j_gene: TRBJ1-1
d_gene: NA
v_gene: TRBV11-3
abundance: NA
CDR3nt: TGTGCCAGCAGCAACCCGAGTCGATTCCTTGTGAACACTGAAGCTTTCTTT
CDR3aa: CASSNPSRFLVNTEAFF

j_gene: TRBJ1-2
d_gene: TRBD1
v_gene: TRBV27
abundance: NA
CDR3nt: TGTGCCAGCAGTTTGGACAGGGTGAATGGCTACACCTTC
CDR3aa: CASSLDRVNGYTF

j_gene: TRBJ2-5
d_gene: NA
v_gene: TRBV5-1
abundance: NA
CDR3nt: TGCGCCAGCAGCTTGGCGCTCCGGGGCAAGACCCAGTACTTC
CDR3aa: CASSLALRGKTQYF

j_gene: TRBJ1-1
d_gene: NA
v_gene: TRBV5-1
abundance: NA
CDR3nt: TGCGCCAGCAGCTTGGTAGGGGGTCTGAACACTGAAGCTTTCTTT
CDR3aa: CASSLVGGLNTEAFF

j_gene: TRBJ2-5
d_gene: NA
v_gene: TRBV14
abundance: few
CDR3nt: TGTGCCAGCAGCCATTTTCGGGGGGAGACCCAGTACTTC
CDR3aa: CASSHFRGETQYF

j_gene: TRBJ2-3
d_gene: NA
v_gene: TRBV9
abundance: NA
CDR3nt: TGTGCCAGCAGCGTTGGACAAAGCACAGATACGCAGTATTTT
CDR3aa: CASSVGQSTDTQYF

j_gene: TRBJ2-7
d_gene: TRBD2
v_gene: TRBV11-2
abundance: NA
CDR3nt: TGTGCCAGCAGCGGACTAGCCTACGGGCAGTACTTC
CDR3aa: CASSGLAYGQYF

j_gene: TRBJ1-4
d_gene: TRBD1
v_gene: TRBV2
abundance: NA
CDR3nt: TGTGCCAGCAAGAGTCAGCACAGGGGAAATGAAAAACTGTTTTTT
CDR3aa: CASKSQHRGNEKLFF

j_gene: TRBJ1-1
d_gene: TRBD1
v_gene: TRBV6-1
abundance: NA
CDR3nt: TGTGCCAGCAGTCCCCCAGGGGGGAGGTCTGAAGCTTTCTTT
CDR3aa: CASSPPGGRSEAFF

j_gene: TRBJ2-1
d_gene: NA
v_gene: TRBV6-1
abundance: few
CDR3nt: TGTGCCAGCAGCGCCGACCGATACAATGAGCAGTTCTTC
CDR3aa: CASSADRYNEQFF

j_gene: TRBJ1-5
d_gene: NA
v_gene: TRBV6-5
abundance: NA
CDR3nt: TGTGCCAGCAGTTACCAGTTCGGTGCGGCCCAGCATTTT
CDR3aa: CASSYQFGAAQHF

j_gene: TRBJ1-6
d_gene: NA
v_gene: TRBV5-1
abundance: NA
CDR3nt: TGCGCCAGCAGCTTGGAGGGGTACGGGCGCGCTAATTCACCCCTCCACTTT
CDR3aa: CASSLEGYGRANSPLHF